This TCR beta chain was observed in a study of blood T cell repertoires in COVID-19. The sample holds one count of this clone. The CDR3 covers 16 residues. After removal of 5 bases from V and 3 bases from J, the junction contained 6 bases not matched to a gene. Germline V lookup: CDR1 SEHNR, CDR2 FQNEAQ (reference sequence). Data came from immunoSEQ multiplex PCR; TCRdb stores just in-frame clones and leaves some out. Among some 190,000 clones, about nine tenths were seen once, and the ten largest hold around 1.5%. Sequencing was performed on peripheral blood. The clonotype comes from a man younger than 35 with active or convalescent COVID-19. The chain links TRBV7-9 to TRBJ2-3; 12 bases fit TRBD2. CDR3 loop: CASSPGLAGITDTQYF. In DNA form, the CDR3 reads TGTGCCAGCAGCCCAGGACTAGCGGGAATAACAGATACGCAGTATTTT.